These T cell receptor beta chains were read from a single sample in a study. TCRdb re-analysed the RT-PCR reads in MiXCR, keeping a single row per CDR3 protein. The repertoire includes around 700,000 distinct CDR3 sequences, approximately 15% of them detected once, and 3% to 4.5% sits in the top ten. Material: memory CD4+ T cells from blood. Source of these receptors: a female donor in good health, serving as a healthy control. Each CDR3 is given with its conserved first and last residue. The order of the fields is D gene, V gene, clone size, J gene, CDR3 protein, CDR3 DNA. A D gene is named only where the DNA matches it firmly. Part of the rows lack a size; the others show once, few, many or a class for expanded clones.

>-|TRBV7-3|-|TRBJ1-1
CASSSGYGNTEAFF
TGTGCCAGCAGCTCCGGGTATGGGAACACTGAAGCTTTCTTT
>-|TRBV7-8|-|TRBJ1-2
CASSFDGWVWGYTF
TGTGCCAGCAGCTTCGACGGATGGGTGTGGGGCTACACCTTC
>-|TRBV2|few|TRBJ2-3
CASNGASLSTDTQYF
TGTGCCAGCAATGGAGCGTCTCTTAGCACAGATACGCAGTATTTT
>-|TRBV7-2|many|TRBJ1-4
CASSPGRDEKLFF
TGTGCCAGCAGCCCCGGACGGGATGAAAAACTGTTTTTT
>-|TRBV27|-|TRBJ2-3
CASRNLGGEGDTQYF
TGTGCCAGCAGAAATTTGGGTGGTGAGGGGGATACGCAGTATTTT
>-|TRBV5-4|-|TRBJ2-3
CASRNRAAATTDTQYF
TGTGCCAGCAGGAACCGGGCTGCCGCGACCACAGATACGCAGTATTTT
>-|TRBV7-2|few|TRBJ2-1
CASSFASSYNEQFF
TGTGCCAGCAGCTTCGCGAGCTCCTACAATGAGCAGTTCTTC
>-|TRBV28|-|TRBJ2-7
CASSLTGSDYEQYF
TGTGCCAGCAGTTTGACGGGCTCAGACTACGAGCAGTACTTC
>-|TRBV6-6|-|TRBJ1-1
CASSYLGQNTEAFF
TGTGCCAGCAGTTACTTAGGACAGAACACTGAAGCTTTCTTT
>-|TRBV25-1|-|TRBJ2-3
CASSEYAGIETDTQYF
TGTGCCAGCAGTGAATATGCAGGGATCGAGACAGATACGCAGTATTTT
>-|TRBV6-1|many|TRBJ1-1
CASYKLNTEAFF
TGTGCCAGCTACAAGCTCAACACTGAAGCTTTCTTT
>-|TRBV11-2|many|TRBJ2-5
CASSFGQYGTQYF
TGTGCCAGCAGCTTTGGGCAATACGGGACCCAGTACTTC
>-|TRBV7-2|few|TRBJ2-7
CASTQDRYSYEQYF
TGTGCCAGCACCCAGGACAGATACTCCTACGAGCAGTACTTC
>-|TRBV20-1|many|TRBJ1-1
CSAREGGLNTEAFF
TGCAGTGCTAGAGAGGGGGGATTGAACACTGAAGCTTTCTTT
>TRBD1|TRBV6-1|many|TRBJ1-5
CASSQDRVVQPQHF
TGTGCCAGCAGCCAGGACAGGGTGGTTCAGCCCCAGCATTTT
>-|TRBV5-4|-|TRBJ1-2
CASRGAGANYGYTF
TGTGCCAGCAGGGGCGCCGGAGCTAACTATGGCTACACCTTC
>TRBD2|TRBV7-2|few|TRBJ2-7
CASREQGGSYGEQYF
TGTGCCAGCAGGGAGCAGGGAGGGTCCTATGGCGAGCAGTACTTC
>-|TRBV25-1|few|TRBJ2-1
CASSERLAGKDEQFF
TGTGCCAGCAGTGAAAGGCTAGCAGGGAAGGATGAGCAGTTCTTC
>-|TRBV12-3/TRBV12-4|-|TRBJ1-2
CASSFAGMVNGYTF
TGTGCCAGCAGTTTTGCAGGGATGGTAAATGGCTACACCTTC
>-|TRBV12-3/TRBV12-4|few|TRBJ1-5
CASRALTDNQPQHF
TGTGCCAGCAGAGCCCTGACAGATAATCAGCCCCAGCATTTT
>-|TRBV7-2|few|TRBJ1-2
CASSLAPGRQDYGYTF
TGTGCCAGCAGCTTAGCCCCGGGACGCCAAGACTATGGCTACACCTTC
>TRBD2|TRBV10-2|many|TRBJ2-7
CATHPGLAGEQYF
TGCGCCACACACCCGGGACTAGCCGGGGAGCAGTACTTC
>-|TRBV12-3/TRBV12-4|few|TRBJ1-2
CASSVGRYYGYTF
TGTGCCAGCAGTGTGGGGAGGTACTATGGCTACACCTTC
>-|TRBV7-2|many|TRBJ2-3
CASSLRGQSDTQYF
TGTGCCAGCAGCTTACGCGGACAATCGGATACGCAGTATTTT
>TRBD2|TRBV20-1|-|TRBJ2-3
CSADGGGAGTDTQYF
TGCAGTGCCGATGGCGGGGGGGCCGGCACAGATACGCAGTATTTT
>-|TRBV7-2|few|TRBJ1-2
CASSLDWGRNYGYTF
TGTGCCAGCAGCTTGGATTGGGGCAGGAATTATGGCTACACCTTC
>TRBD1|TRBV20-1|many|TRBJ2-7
CSARTGGFVGEQYF
TGCAGTGCTCGTACAGGGGGCTTCGTGGGCGAGCAGTACTTC
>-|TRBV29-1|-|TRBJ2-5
CSVEDRQDTQETQYF
TGCAGCGTTGAAGATAGGCAGGACACACAAGAGACCCAGTACTTC
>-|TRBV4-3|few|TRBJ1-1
CASSQGRVNTEAFF
TGCGCCAGCAGCCAAGGACGGGTGAACACTGAAGCTTTCTTT
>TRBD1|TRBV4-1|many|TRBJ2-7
CASSQVGQDHEQYF
TGCGCCAGCAGCCAAGTGGGACAGGACCACGAGCAGTACTTC
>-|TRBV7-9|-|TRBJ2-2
CASSSQRGLRADTGELFF
TGTGCCAGCAGCTCTCAAAGGGGACTCCGAGCGGACACCGGGGAGCTGTTTTTT
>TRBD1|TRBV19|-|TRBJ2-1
CASSSPWDGTGGDNEQFF
TGTGCCAGTAGCAGCCCCTGGGACGGGACAGGGGGGGACAATGAGCAGTTCTTC
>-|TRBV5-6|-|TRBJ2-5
CASGVFETQYF
TGTGCCAGCGGGGTATTCGAGACCCAGTACTTC